This T cell receptor (beta chain) was recovered during a study of blood T cell repertoires in COVID-19. Background on the study: Spain, Italy and the United States supplied samples that represented acute and convalescent COVID-19. In each case, the material was cDNA or gDNA derived from T cells, B-cell-depleted T cells, or PBMCs.

How the authors handled the data: Estimates of nucleated cell counts were drawn from the amplification of reference gene primers. Only in-frame clones appear in the TCRdb table, and some are missing; sequencing was by immunoSEQ multiplex PCR. V and J calls and clone size follow that table, whereas D and trimming were derived from the DNA. The table has roughly 300,000 clones, just over 85% seen once; the top ten hold approximately 4.6%. V lost 5 bases, J lost 1 base, and 3 bases stayed unmatched. This CDR3 is 15 amino acids long. Germline V lookup: CDR1 SGHAT, CDR2 FQNNGV. The TCR sequence derives from a woman between 40 and 55 years old with acute COVID-19. V is TRBV11-2 and J is TRBJ1-5, with 9 bases aligning to TRBD1. Sequenced material: PBMCs or T cells enriched from blood (not recorded which). The CDR3 loop is CASSEGQGSNQPQHF. Here the CDR3 DNA reads TGTGCCAGCAGCGAGGGACAGGGAAGCAATCAGCCCCAGCATTTT.